A single sample gave rise to the 23 T cell receptor beta chains below, sequenced in a study of T-cell reconstitution after alpha-beta-depleted transplantation in children. Unique molecular identifiers were incorporated into the prepared TCRbeta library. TCRdb passed the PCR reads through MiXCR, listing each CDR3 protein once. Of 700,000 to 950,000 distinct CDR3 sequences listed, roughly 15% are singletons. Sequencing was performed on PBMCs, mostly from graft donor cells, taken 360 days after TCRalphabeta/CD19-depleted stem cell transplant. The origin of the receptors is a male patient younger than 18 who had a stem cell transplant for acute lymphoblastic leukemia, so the T cells may come from the graft donor.

V and J are TRBV9 and TRBJ2-7, with 12 bases identical to TRBD2. The CDR3 has 16 residues. The J segment lost 5 bases and the V segment lost 4 bases, leaving 10 bases of the junction unmatched. Per the germline V gene, CDR1 is SGDLS and CDR2 is YYNGEE. CDR3 in amino acids: CASSPIGLAGIHEQYF. In nucleotides, the CDR3 is TGTGCCAGCAGCCCTATTGGACTAGCGGGAATACACGAGCAGTACTTC.

There are a few counts of this clonotype. The chain links TRBV14 to TRBJ2-1; the match to TRBD1 covers 9 bases. The CDR3 contains 15 residues. Trimming cost V 5 bases and J 9 bases; bases outside gene matches: 11. CDR1 SGHDN and CDR2 FVKESK come from the germline V gene. This CDR3 reads CASSDGTGSMSEQFF. The CDR3 DNA is TGTGCCAGCAGCGACGGGACAGGGTCTATGAGTGAGCAGTTCTTC. Based on the CDR3 plus reference TRBV14 and TRBJ2-1, the full variable domain is EAGVTQFPSHSVIEKGQTVTLRCDPISGHDNLYWYRRVMGKEIKFLLHFVKESKQDESGMPNNRFLAERTGGTYSTLKVQPAELEDSGVYFCASSDGTGSMSEQFFGPGTRLTVL.

V and J are TRBV5-1 and TRBJ2-1, with a tentative D call TRBD1 (6 bases). The CDR3 totals 13 residues. V was pared by 0 bases and J by 8 bases, with 9 bases between. From germline, CDR1 is SGHRS and CDR2 YFSETQ. The chain's CDR3 is CASSLDREYEQFF. The CDR3 DNA reads TGCGCCAGCAGCTTGGACAGGGAGTATGAGCAGTTCTTC. The full variable domain, its missing parts supplied by reference TRBV5-1 and TRBJ2-1, is KAGVTQTPRYLIKTRGQQVTLSCSPISGHRSVSWYQQTPGQGLQFLFEYFSETQRNKGNFPGRFSGRQFSNSRSEMNVSTLELGDSALYLCASSLDREYEQFFGPGTRLTVL.

The rearrangement links TRBV20-1 to TRBJ2-2; no firm D call. V was shortened by 6 bases and J by 7 bases, with 9 bases between the two germline ends. In germline, CDR1 is DFQATT, CDR2 SNEGSKA (reference sequence). The CDR3 totals 11 residues. The CDR3 bases are TGCAGTGCCATCACTCGCGGGGAGCTGTTTTTT. Its protein product is CSAITRGELFF.

This clonotype has only a few counts. The chain uses TRBV5-1 and TRBJ2-6; the D is unclear. Trimming removed 0 bases at V and 0 bases at J, with 7 bases between. CDR3 length: 16 amino acids. Germline assignment: CDR1 SGHRS and CDR2 YFSETQ. The CDR3 is CASSLVPVSGANVLTF. CDR3 in DNA: TGCGCCAGCAGCTTGGTCCCGGTCTCTGGGGCCAACGTCCTGACTTTC.

This clonotype was recorded a few times. This chain links TRBV20-1 with TRBJ2-7; 7 nucleotides match TRBD2. CDR1 is DFQATT, CDR2 SNEGSKA, per germline (reference sequence). The CDR3 runs to 13 residues. With 3 bases clipped from V and 3 bases from J, the junction kept 5 bases outside the gene matches. The CDR3 DNA follows: TGCAGTGCTAGTTTGGTAGCGGGCTACGAGCAGTACTTC. Amino acid sequence: CSASLVAGYEQYF.

The rearrangement uses TRBV11-3 and TRBJ2-1; TRBD2 matches at 13 bases. The V segment lost 5 bases and the J segment 9 bases; nucleotides outside the gene matches: 7. The CDR3 loop spans 15 amino acids. In germline, CDR1 is SGHNT, CDR2 YENEEA. The CDR3 nucleotides are TGTGCCAGCAGCCGCGGACTAGCGGGAGTGGGTGAGCAGTTCTTC. Protein sequence: CASSRGLAGVGEQFF.

This clonotype turned up a few times. CDR3 residues: CASSPPVWQGRNIQYF. In DNA form, the CDR3 reads TGTGCCAGCTCACCACCGGTTTGGCAGGGACGAAACATTCAGTACTTC. V gene TRBV18 combines with J gene TRBJ2-4; the D call may be TRBD1 or TRBD2 (5 bases each). Germline V gene data show CDR1 as KGHSH and CDR2 as LQKENI. V lost 0 bases, J lost 6 bases, and 15 bases lay in between. The CDR3 has 16 amino acids.

This rearrangement joins TRBV3-1 to TRBJ2-7, with TRBD2 identical over 10 bases. The CDR3 is 20 residues long. The germline V gene has CDR1 LGHDT and CDR2 YNNKEL (reference sequence). V trimming: 4 bases; J trimming: 6 bases; junction bases outside the gene matches: 24. CDR3 region: CASSPRSPSGSRGRVGEQYF. In DNA form, the CDR3 reads TGTGCCAGCAGCCCGCGCTCCCCTAGCGGGAGCCGTGGGAGAGTCGGCGAGCAGTACTTC.

The CDR3 bases are TGTGCCAGCAGCCACCGACAGGGAGGGACTGAAGCTTTCTTT. Translation: CASSHRQGGTEAFF. The chain joins TRBV3-1 to TRBJ1-1; 7 bases are shared with TRBD1. V lost 3 bases to trimming and J lost 5 bases; unmatched junction nucleotides: 6. The CDR3 covers 14 residues. Germline V lookup: CDR1 LGHDT, CDR2 YNNKEL (reference sequence).

The V call is TRBV12-3 or TRBV12-4, the J call TRBJ2-7; possibly TRBD2 for D (6 bases). The CDR3 has 15 amino acids. V shed 5 bases and J shed 0 bases, with 14 bases lying between them. CDR3 in DNA: TGTGCCAGCAGTGGACTCCGGGGACTCTCCTACGAGCAGTACTTC. Its translation: CASSGLRGLSYEQYF.

This clonotype has only a few counts. This rearrangement joins TRBV10-3 to TRBJ2-7; D may be TRBD1 (6 bases). Germline CDR1 and CDR2: ENHRY and SYGVKD. The CDR3 runs 12 residues. Trimming shortened V by 11 bases and J by 0 bases, and 11 bases separated the two germline ends. For the CDR3, the DNA is TGTGCCGTTCAGACAGGCTCCTACGAGCAGTACTTC. Encoded protein: CAVQTGSYEQYF.

As to this clonotype: A junction boundary mismatches the germline segment, possibly from a read error. The chain has TRBV6-2 or TRBV6-3 and TRBJ2-5; D may match TRBD1 or TRBD2 (5 bases each). CDR1 is MNHEY and CDR2 is SVGEGT in the germline V gene. This CDR3 has 13 residues. For the CDR3, the DNA is TGTGCCAGCAGGCTTCGGCCCCGGGACCCGCTTAGCTTC. The encoded protein is CASRLRPRDPLSF.

The rearrangement uses TRBV5-1 and TRBJ2-5; TRBD2 aligns across 8 bases. Germline V gives CDR1 SGHRS, CDR2 YFSETQ. With 0 bases clipped from V and 4 bases from J, the junction kept 5 bases outside the gene matches. This CDR3 is 15 amino acids long. The DNA for the CDR3 is TGCGCCAGCAGCTTGGCCAGCGGGAGTCGAGAGACCCAGTACTTC. Its translation is CASSLASGSRETQYF.

This rearrangement joins TRBV6-5 to TRBJ2-5, with TRBD2 matching 11 bases. The CDR3 spans 16 residues. V lost 6 bases, J lost 1 base, and 7 bases stayed unmatched. Germline V gene lookup returns CDR1 MNHEY and CDR2 SVGAGI. CDR3 protein: CASSPTSGSPQETQYF. The CDR3 DNA reads TGTGCCAGCAGCCCAACTAGCGGGAGCCCCCAAGAGACCCAGTACTTC.

The CDR3 sequence is CASSFPGLAGTFF. The DNA of the CDR3 is TGTGCCAGCAGTTTCCCCGGACTAGCCGGGACGTTCTTC. The chain has TRBV27 and TRBJ2-1; 8 bases are a match to TRBD2. The V gene's germline CDR1 is MNHEY and CDR2 SMNVEV (reference sequence). V gave up 3 bases and J gave up 15 bases; unmatched junction bases: 10. The CDR3 is made up of 13 amino acids.

Only a few counts were recorded for this clonotype. The chain recombines TRBV6-1 with TRBJ1-2, with 9 bases identical to TRBD1. The CDR3 contains 15 residues. V lost 3 bases to trimming and J lost 0 bases; unmatched junction nucleotides: 2. Germline V lookup: CDR1 MNHNS, CDR2 SASEGT. This CDR3 is CASSDRDRANYGYTF. CDR3 coding DNA: TGTGCCAGCAGTGACCGGGACAGGGCTAACTATGGCTACACCTTC.

The V gene is TRBV5-4, the J gene TRBJ1-1, with D uncertain. From germline, CDR1 is SGHNT and CDR2 YYREEE (reference sequence). With 0 bases removed from V and 10 bases from J, the gap between germline ends came to 19 bases. The CDR3 covers 15 residues. The CDR3 DNA follows: TGTGCCAGCAGCTTGGATCGCAGAGGACTCTCGGCAGCTTTCTTT. It is translated as CASSLDRRGLSAAFF.

This clonotype was observed many times. This chain links TRBV10-3 with TRBJ2-3, with 11 bases aligning to TRBD2. The trim removed 11 bases at V and 0 bases at J, leaving 7 bases unmatched. Germline CDR1 reads ENHRY; CDR2 reads SYGVKD. The length of the CDR3 is 15 residues. DNA of the CDR3: TGTGCCGTACTAGCGGGAGCCTCTAGCACAGATACGCAGTATTTT. Amino acid sequence: CAVLAGASSTDTQYF.

V gene TRBV20-1 combines with J gene TRBJ2-1; 11 bases align to TRBD2. The CDR3 consists of 13 residues. Germline V gene lookup returns CDR1 DFQATT and CDR2 SNEGSKA (reference sequence). J gave up 13 bases and V 0 bases, and 5 bases lay outside the gene matches. The CDR3 spells CSARETSGSFQFF. CDR3 nucleotide sequence: TGCAGTGCTAGAGAAACTAGCGGGAGTTTTCAGTTCTTC.

V is TRBV11-2 and J is TRBJ2-7; tentatively, D is TRBD2 (6 bases). Germline lookup yields CDR1 SGHAT and CDR2 FQNNGV. V lost 6 bases and J lost 2, with 14 bases in between. The CDR3 loop spans 14 amino acids. The CDR3 nucleotides read TGTGCCAGCAGGGATCCCGGACTAACCTACGAGCAGTACTTC. Protein: CASRDPGLTYEQYF.

This clonotype has more than one count but fewer than ten. The J gene is TRBJ1-1, the V gene TRBV11-2; D is perhaps TRBD1 (5 bases). The CDR3 is 12 residues long. Germline V gene sequence: CDR1 SGHAT, CDR2 FQNNGV. V was shortened by 0 bases and J by 10 bases, with 9 bases between the two germline ends. CDR3 in DNA: TGTGCCAGCAGCTTAGATGGAAGGGGAGCTTTCTTT. Protein: CASSLDGRGAFF.

This clonotype was picked up a small number of times. The chain carries TRBV4-2 and TRBJ2-3; 9 bases agree with TRBD2. This CDR3 region has 18 residues. With V trimmed by 4 bases and J by 3 bases, 14 bases remained unmatched. Per the germline V gene, CDR1 is LGHNA and CDR2 is YNFKEQ. CDR3 nucleotide sequence: TGTGCCAGCAGCCCTGGGTCGTCTCCTAGCGGGATAACAGATACGCAGTATTTT. It encodes CASSPGSSPSGITDTQYF.